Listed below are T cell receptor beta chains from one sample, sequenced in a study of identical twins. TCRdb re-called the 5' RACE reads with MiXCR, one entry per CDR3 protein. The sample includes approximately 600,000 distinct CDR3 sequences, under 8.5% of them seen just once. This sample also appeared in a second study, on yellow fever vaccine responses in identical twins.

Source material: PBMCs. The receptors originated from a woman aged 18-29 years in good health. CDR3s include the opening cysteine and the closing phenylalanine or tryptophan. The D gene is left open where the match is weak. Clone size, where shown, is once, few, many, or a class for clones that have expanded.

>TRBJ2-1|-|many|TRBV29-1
TGCAGCGTTTCCCCCGTCCCCTACAATGAGCAGTTCTTC
CSVSPVPYNEQFF
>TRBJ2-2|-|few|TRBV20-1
TGCAGTGCTAGAGATATCTCGTCCGGGGAGCTGTTTTTT
CSARDISSGELFF
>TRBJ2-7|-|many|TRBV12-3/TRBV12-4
TGTGCCAGCAGTTTATGGGGCGAGCAGTACTTC
CASSLWGEQYF
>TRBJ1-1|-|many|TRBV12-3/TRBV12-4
TGTGCCAGCAGTCCAGCGGGCCCTAACACTGAAGCTTTCTTT
CASSPAGPNTEAFF
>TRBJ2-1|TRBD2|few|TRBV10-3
TGTGCCATCAGGGGACTATTATCCAATGAGCAGTTCTTC
CAIRGLLSNEQFF
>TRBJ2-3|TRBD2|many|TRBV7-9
TGTGCCAGCAGTTATAGAGGGACTAGCGAGGATACGCAGTATTTT
CASSYRGTSEDTQYF
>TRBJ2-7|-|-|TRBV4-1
TGCGCCAGCAGCCAAGCGGCAGCCACCTACGAGCAGTACTTC
CASSQAAATYEQYF
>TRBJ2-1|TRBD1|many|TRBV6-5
TGTGCCAGCAGTTACGGGACAGGGAACAATGAGCAGTTCTTC
CASSYGTGNNEQFF
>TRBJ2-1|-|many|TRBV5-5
TGTGCCAGCAGCTTGGCCAGACGGAGTAATACCTACAATGAGCAGTTCTTC
CASSLARRSNTYNEQFF
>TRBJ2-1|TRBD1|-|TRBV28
TGTGCCAGCAGTTCCGGGACAGGGGACAATGAGCAGTTCTTC
CASSSGTGDNEQFF
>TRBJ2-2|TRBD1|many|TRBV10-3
TGTGCCACCCGGGACAGAGACGCGAACACCGGGGAGCTGTTTTTT
CATRDRDANTGELFF
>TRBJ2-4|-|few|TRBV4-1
TGCGCCAGCAGCCAAAGGGGAGGATTAGCCAAAAACATTCAGTACTTC
CASSQRGGLAKNIQYF
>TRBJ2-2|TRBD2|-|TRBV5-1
TGCGCCAGCAAATTAGTAGCGGGGGGGCCCACCGGGGAGCTGTTTTTT
CASKLVAGGPTGELFF
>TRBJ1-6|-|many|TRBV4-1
TGCGCCAGCAGCCAAGTTACAGTCATCACCTATAATTCACCCCTCCACTTT
CASSQVTVITYNSPLHF
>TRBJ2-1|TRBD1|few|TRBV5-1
TGCGCCAGCAGCACCGGGACAGTCCCTGAGGGTGAGTTCTTC
CASSTGTVPEGEFF
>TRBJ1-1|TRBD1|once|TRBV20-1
TGCAGTGCAAGACTCGAGACAGGGCGCACTGAAGCTTTCTTT
CSARLETGRTEAFF
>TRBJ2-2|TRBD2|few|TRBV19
TGTGCCAGTAAGCCTAGCGGGTCCTCCGGGGAGCTGTTTTTT
CASKPSGSSGELFF
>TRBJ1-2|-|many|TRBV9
TGTGCCAGCAGCGTAAAAATGGGGGGCGACTATGGCTACACCTTC
CASSVKMGGDYGYTF
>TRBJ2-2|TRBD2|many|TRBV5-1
TGCGCCAGCAGCTTGTTAGTAGCGGGCGCGAACACCGGGGAGCTGTTTTTT
CASSLLVAGANTGELFF
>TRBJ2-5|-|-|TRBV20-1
TGCAGTGCTATTCCCCGGGGGATGGTGGAGACCCAGTACTTC
CSAIPRGMVETQYF
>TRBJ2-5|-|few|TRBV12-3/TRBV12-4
TGTGCCAGCAGTTTCAGAGCTTCAGAGACCCAGTACTTC
CASSFRASETQYF
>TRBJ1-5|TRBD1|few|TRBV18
TGTGCCAGCTCCAAGGCATGGACAGGTCCCAATCAGCCCCAGCATTTT
CASSKAWTGPNQPQHF
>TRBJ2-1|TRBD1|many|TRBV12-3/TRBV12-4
TGTGCCAGCGGGGGACAGGGGGTGGATGAGCAGTTCTTC
CASGGQGVDEQFF
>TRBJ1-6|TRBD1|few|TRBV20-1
TGCAGTGCTAAAGAGACAGGGGGCTCTTATTCACCCCTCCACTTT
CSAKETGGSYSPLHF
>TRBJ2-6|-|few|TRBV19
TGTGCCAGTAGTATCGGCTCTGGGGCCAACGTCCTGACTTTC
CASSIGSGANVLTF
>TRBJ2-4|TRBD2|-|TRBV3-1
TGTGCCAGCAGCCAAGAGGGGAAGCGGGGCCGCCGGGACATTCAGTACTTC
CASSQEGKRGRRDIQYF
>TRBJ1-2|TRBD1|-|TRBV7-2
TGTGCCAGCAGCTGGGACAGCCGGAGCTATGGCTACACCTTC
CASSWDSRSYGYTF
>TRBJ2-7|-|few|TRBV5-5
TGTGCCAGCAGTCCCGGGACTGGGCTAGGGCAGTACTTC
CASSPGTGLGQYF
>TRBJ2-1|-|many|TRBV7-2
TGTGCCAGCAGCTTAGGTGTAGGGATATACAATGAGCAGTTCTTC
CASSLGVGIYNEQFF
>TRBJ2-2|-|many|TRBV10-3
TGTGCCATCAAGGGGGACCCCAACACCGGGGAGCTGTTTTTT
CAIKGDPNTGELFF
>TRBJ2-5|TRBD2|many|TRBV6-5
TGTGCCAGCAGTTTCAATCCCCTAAGGACTAGCGGGAAGGTAGAGACCCAGTACTTC
CASSFNPLRTSGKVETQYF
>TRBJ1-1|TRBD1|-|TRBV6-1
TGTGCCAGCATACCGGGACAGGGTATCAGGAACACTGAAGCTTTCTTT
CASIPGQGIRNTEAFF
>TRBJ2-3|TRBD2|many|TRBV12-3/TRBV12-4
TGTGCCAGCAGTCCAAATAGCGGGGGAACAGATACGCAGTATTTT
CASSPNSGGTDTQYF
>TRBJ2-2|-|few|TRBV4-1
TGCGCCAGCAGCCTACATCACGGCGGGGAGCTGTTTTTT
CASSLHHGGELFF
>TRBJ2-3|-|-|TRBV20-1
TGCAGTGTATTGGGGACCACAGATACGCAGTATTTT
CSVLGTTDTQYF
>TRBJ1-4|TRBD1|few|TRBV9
TGTGCCAGCAGCGCCGGACAGGGCTTGAATGAAAAACTGTTTTTT
CASSAGQGLNEKLFF
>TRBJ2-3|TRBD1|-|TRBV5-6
TGTGCCAGCAGCTTGGGATGGGACAGGATCACAGATACGCAGTATTTT
CASSLGWDRITDTQYF
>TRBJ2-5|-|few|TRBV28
TGTGCCAGCAGTTTGTTTCGGGAGACAGAGACCCAGTACTTC
CASSLFRETETQYF
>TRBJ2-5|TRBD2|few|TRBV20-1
TGCAGTGCTAGGTCTAGCGGGTTTCTTGAGACCCAGTACTTC
CSARSSGFLETQYF
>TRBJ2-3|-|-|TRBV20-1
TGCAGTGCTAGAGAGCCCATTCCCGAAAAGCGCACAGATACGCAGTATTTT
CSAREPIPEKRTDTQYF
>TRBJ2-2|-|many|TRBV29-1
TGCAGCGTTGTGGCAGGGATCACCGGGGAGCTGTTTTTT
CSVVAGITGELFF
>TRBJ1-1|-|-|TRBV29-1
TGCAGCGTTCGTCGAGGGGCGGGCACTGAAGCTTTCTTT
CSVRRGAGTEAFF
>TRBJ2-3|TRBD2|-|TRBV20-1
TGCAGTGCTCCTGGACTAGCGGGCTTCGGGGATACGCAGTATTTT
CSAPGLAGFGDTQYF
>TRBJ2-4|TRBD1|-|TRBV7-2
TGTGCCAGCAGCCTAGGGGACAGGGTTGGCATTCAGTACTTC
CASSLGDRVGIQYF
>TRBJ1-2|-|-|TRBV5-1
TGCGCCAGCAGCGCGGGACGAGGCTCTAACTATGGCTACACCTTC
CASSAGRGSNYGYTF
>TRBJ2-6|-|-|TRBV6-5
TGTGCCAGCAGTTACGTACGGACGCCTTCCCACCCTCCTGTTGACGTCCTGACTTTC
CASSYVRTPSHPPVDVLTF
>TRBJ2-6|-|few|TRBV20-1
TGCAGTGCTAGATCCGGGCCCTCTGGGGCCAACGTCCTGACTTTC
CSARSGPSGANVLTF
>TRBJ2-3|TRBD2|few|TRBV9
TGTGCCAGCAGCTGGGAGGGATTTACAGATACGCAGTATTTT
CASSWEGFTDTQYF
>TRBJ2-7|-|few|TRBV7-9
TGTGCCAGCAGCGGCTCCGGGACCGAAGAACCCTTCGAGCAGTACTTC
CASSGSGTEEPFEQYF
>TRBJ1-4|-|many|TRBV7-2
TGTGCCAGCAGCCCTACTGGGAGGGAAAAACTGTTTTTT
CASSPTGREKLFF
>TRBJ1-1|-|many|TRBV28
TGTGCCAGCAGGGTCTTGGGAGGGGGGCAAGGAAACACTGAAGCTTTCTTT
CASRVLGGGQGNTEAFF
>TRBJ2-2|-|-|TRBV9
TGTGCCAGCAGCGTAGGAAAGAGAGACACCGGGGAGCTGTTTTTT
CASSVGKRDTGELFF
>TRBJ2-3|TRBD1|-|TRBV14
TGTGCCAGCAGCCAAGTTACAGGGGGCGCAGATACGCAGTATTTT
CASSQVTGGADTQYF
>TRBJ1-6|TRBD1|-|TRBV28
TGTGCCAGCAGTTTGGAGACAGGGAATTCACCCCTCCACTTT
CASSLETGNSPLHF
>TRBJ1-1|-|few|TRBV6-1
TGTGCCAGCAGTCAGGGACCGATCAGGACTGAAGCTTTCTTT
CASSQGPIRTEAFF
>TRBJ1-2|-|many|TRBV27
TGTGCCAGCAGTAAGGATCGGGGCTATGGCTACACCTTC
CASSKDRGYGYTF
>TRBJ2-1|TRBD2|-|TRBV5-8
TGTGCCAGCAGCCCGCGGGGGGACTACCTTTTGAATGAGCAGTTCTTC
CASSPRGDYLLNEQFF